Listed below are T cell receptor beta chains from one sample, sequenced in a study of blood T cell repertoires in COVID-19. The assay was immunoSEQ multiplex PCR, and TCRdb's table has in-frame clones only and misses some. This repertoire shows some 140,000 clones, 60% to 85% found once; its top ten account for around 20%. The sequenced material came from peripheral blood. These TCRs come from a man aged 80 or over with acute or convalescent COVID-19. Each CDR3 is given with its conserved first and last residue. The order of the fields is V gene, CDR3 protein.

V: TRBV5-6
CDR3: CASSLAFGQGANEQFF

V: TRBV7-2
CDR3: CASSFGGAVGYTF

V: TRBV6-5
CDR3: CASSTTETIQYF

V: TRBV6-2/TRBV6-3
CDR3: CASSYTGFVQPQHF

V: TRBV6-5
CDR3: CASSYGRTYEQYF

V: TRBV2
CDR3: CASSEGHSINEKLFF

V: TRBV7-2
CDR3: CASSLDRVAGGYTF

V: TRBV6-1
CDR3: CASSEWTGVGGELFF

V: TRBV7-3
CDR3: CASSLRGRATDTQYF

V: TRBV2
CDR3: CASSVRAGGTEAFF

V: TRBV4-1
CDR3: CASSQAGVRAFF

V: TRBV5-4
CDR3: CASSSFSGGAGNTQYF

V: TRBV5-6
CDR3: CASSFRDRELTGELFF

V: TRBV2
CDR3: CASSVLSGQGQYF

V: TRBV28
CDR3: CASRDRDRSYSNQPQHF

V: TRBV5-4
CDR3: CASSPRGQGQVSPLHF

V: TRBV14
CDR3: CASSARLGGTDTQYF

V: TRBV12-3/TRBV12-4
CDR3: CASSLTGREKLFF

V: TRBV18
CDR3: CASSLRTGPPNGYTF

V: TRBV9
CDR3: CASSLVQVGGATYGGYTF

V: TRBV12-5
CDR3: CASGLGNRGRAGELFF

V: TRBV28
CDR3: CASSSTGNGYTF

V: TRBV5-6
CDR3: CASSHRDSQYF

V: TRBV7-8
CDR3: CASSRGLFSNQPQHF

V: TRBV18
CDR3: CASSPMGAQEKLFF

V: TRBV10-2
CDR3: CASSAQPNQPQHF

V: TRBV21-1
CDR3: CASSNLGTGGINEQFF

V: TRBV6-5
CDR3: CASRRSTGDRETQYF

V: TRBV11-2
CDR3: CASSLQGGETQYF

V: TRBV5-1
CDR3: CASSPPTGWAYNEQFF

V: TRBV9
CDR3: CASSAPSRVGYTF

V: TRBV2
CDR3: CASRTSGTGQSQYF

V: TRBV11-2
CDR3: CASSLATGGDQPQHF

V: TRBV2
CDR3: CASSVRQTDTQYF

V: TRBV14
CDR3: CASSQEAGQGSGQFF

V: TRBV3-1/TRBV3-2
CDR3: CASSQEAGRGTGELFF

V: TRBV19
CDR3: CASSLAPGGFLGTGANVLTF

V: TRBV11-2
CDR3: CASSLGAGATNEKLFF

V: TRBV7-9
CDR3: CASSSTGSQGQYF

V: TRBV5-4
CDR3: CASSPTGRGARYF

V: TRBV28
CDR3: CASSLGRALIVQYF

V: TRBV4-1
CDR3: CASSQGGTGKQETQYF

V: TRBV5-6
CDR3: CASSFRSRGSETQYF

V: TRBV28
CDR3: CASNRQGMYEQYF

V: TRBV7-9
CDR3: CASSLGPEQGAYEQYF

V: TRBV1
CDR3: CTSSQEVTAQETQYF

V: TRBV12-5
CDR3: CASGLSGGGRNTEAFF

V: TRBV6-2/TRBV6-3
CDR3: CASSYSSVYEQYF

V: TRBV19
CDR3: CASRHKRDRGATEAFF

V: TRBV7-2
CDR3: CASSLAGGNTGELFF

V: TRBV30
CDR3: CAWSGGRRETQYF

V: TRBV30
CDR3: CAWSLRVSGSGLAKNIQYF

V: TRBV5-8
CDR3: CASSLAGQVAETQYF

V: TRBV7-3
CDR3: CASSYRGRTDTQYF

V: TRBV3-1/TRBV3-2
CDR3: CASSQDRGRRETQYF